The rows below give T cell receptor beta chains drawn from one sample of a study of CD8 T cells in ankylosing spondylitis. TCRdb analysed the 5' RACE reads with MiXCR anew, one entry per CDR3 protein. This table has 500,000 to 650,000 distinct CDR3 sequences, about 5.7% appearing once. Material for sequencing was blood, either unsorted or a sorted T cell fraction (not recorded which). These receptors originate from a male donor with ankylosing spondylitis. Both conserved end residues are part of each CDR3. D genes are given only for firm matches. Clone size, where shown, is once, few, many, or a class for clones that have expanded.

d_gene: TRBD1
abundance: many
j_gene: TRBJ1-2
v_gene: TRBV7-2
CDR3aa: CASSPLTGFRYGYTF
CDR3nt: TGTGCCAGCAGCCCGTTGACAGGGTTCCGCTATGGCTACACCTTC

d_gene: TRBD1
abundance: NA
j_gene: TRBJ1-4
v_gene: TRBV6-1
CDR3aa: CASSQYGQGDEKLFF
CDR3nt: TGTGCCAGCAGTCAGTATGGACAGGGGGATGAAAAACTGTTTTTT

d_gene: NA
abundance: many
j_gene: TRBJ1-3
v_gene: TRBV6-1
CDR3aa: CASSRKQGLSGNTIYF
CDR3nt: TGTGCCAGCAGTCGAAAACAGGGCCTCTCTGGAAACACCATATATTTT

d_gene: NA
abundance: many
j_gene: TRBJ1-1
v_gene: TRBV12-3/TRBV12-4
CDR3aa: CASSSGGRRTEAFF
CDR3nt: TGTGCCAGCAGTTCCGGGGGGCGGAGAACTGAAGCTTTCTTT

d_gene: NA
abundance: many
j_gene: TRBJ1-1
v_gene: TRBV12-3/TRBV12-4
CDR3aa: CASTWGGYAEAFF
CDR3nt: TGTGCCAGCACTTGGGGGGGGTACGCTGAAGCTTTCTTT

d_gene: TRBD2
abundance: many
j_gene: TRBJ2-1
v_gene: TRBV12-3/TRBV12-4
CDR3aa: CASSLAGLAGHNEQFF
CDR3nt: TGTGCCAGCAGTTTAGCGGGACTAGCGGGCCACAATGAGCAGTTCTTC

d_gene: TRBD2
abundance: NA
j_gene: TRBJ2-3
v_gene: TRBV7-2
CDR3aa: CASSDSGTTDTQYF
CDR3nt: TGTGCCAGCAGCGATAGCGGGACGACAGATACGCAGTATTTT

d_gene: NA
abundance: many
j_gene: TRBJ2-7
v_gene: TRBV21-1
CDR3aa: CASSKGAGGSYEQYF
CDR3nt: TGTGCCAGCAGCAAAGGGGCGGGGGGATCCTACGAGCAGTACTTC

d_gene: TRBD2
abundance: many
j_gene: TRBJ2-5
v_gene: TRBV12-3/TRBV12-4
CDR3aa: CASTSGRETQYF
CDR3nt: TGTGCCAGCACCAGCGGGAGGGAGACCCAGTACTTC

d_gene: TRBD1
abundance: NA
j_gene: TRBJ1-1
v_gene: TRBV7-6
CDR3aa: CASSLRTGLGNTEAFF
CDR3nt: TGTGCCAGCAGCTTGCGGACAGGTCTGGGGAACACTGAAGCTTTCTTT

d_gene: NA
abundance: NA
j_gene: TRBJ2-1
v_gene: TRBV7-2
CDR3aa: CASSLDLGSYNEQFF
CDR3nt: TGTGCCAGCAGCTTAGACTTGGGGAGTTACAATGAGCAGTTCTTC

d_gene: NA
abundance: NA
j_gene: TRBJ2-1
v_gene: TRBV28
CDR3aa: CASTLGSEGYNEQFF
CDR3nt: TGTGCCAGCACTCTGGGATCGGAGGGCTACAATGAGCAGTTCTTC

d_gene: TRBD2
abundance: NA
j_gene: TRBJ2-3
v_gene: TRBV5-1
CDR3aa: CASSLGGEGDTQYF
CDR3nt: TGCGCCAGCAGCTTGGGCGGGGAGGGAGATACGCAGTATTTT

d_gene: TRBD1
abundance: many
j_gene: TRBJ1-1
v_gene: TRBV2
CDR3aa: CASSATGADTEAFF
CDR3nt: TGTGCCAGCAGTGCGACAGGGGCCGACACTGAAGCTTTCTTT

d_gene: NA
abundance: NA
j_gene: TRBJ2-3
v_gene: TRBV20-1
CDR3aa: CCAPTRGSVGSTDTQYF
CDR3nt: TGCTGTGCCCCAACGAGGGGGAGTGTTGGTAGCACAGATACGCAGTATTTT

d_gene: NA
abundance: NA
j_gene: TRBJ2-1
v_gene: TRBV7-2
CDR3aa: CASSFSPNLDSEQFF
CDR3nt: TGTGCCAGCAGCTTCTCACCAAACTTGGACAGTGAGCAGTTCTTC

d_gene: NA
abundance: few
j_gene: TRBJ2-3
v_gene: TRBV4-3
CDR3aa: CASSQDVSTDTQYF
CDR3nt: TGCGCCAGCAGCCAAGATGTGAGCACAGATACGCAGTATTTT

d_gene: TRBD1
abundance: few
j_gene: TRBJ2-7
v_gene: TRBV20-1
CDR3aa: CSAFPGQGFYEQYF
CDR3nt: TGCAGTGCTTTTCCGGGACAGGGGTTCTACGAGCAGTACTTC

d_gene: NA
abundance: many
j_gene: TRBJ1-6
v_gene: TRBV5-1
CDR3aa: CASTIESSYNSPLHF
CDR3nt: TGCGCCAGCACCATCGAAAGCTCCTATAATTCACCCCTCCACTTT

d_gene: NA
abundance: NA
j_gene: TRBJ2-3
v_gene: TRBV20-1
CDR3aa: CSAREVTSSTDTQYF
CDR3nt: TGCAGTGCTAGAGAGGTCACTAGTAGCACAGATACGCAGTATTTT

d_gene: NA
abundance: many
j_gene: TRBJ2-2
v_gene: TRBV5-1
CDR3aa: CASSSVIGSGELFF
CDR3nt: TGCGCCAGCAGCTCGGTAATAGGGTCCGGGGAGCTGTTTTTT

d_gene: NA
abundance: many
j_gene: TRBJ1-1
v_gene: TRBV7-9
CDR3aa: CAANPKGEDFWAFF
CDR3nt: TGTGCCGCGAACCCAAAGGGTGAGGACTTCTGGGCTTTCTTT

d_gene: NA
abundance: many
j_gene: TRBJ1-1
v_gene: TRBV27
CDR3aa: CASSLRRTLNTEAFF
CDR3nt: TGTGCCAGCAGTTTACGACGGACTTTGAACACTGAAGCTTTCTTT

d_gene: NA
abundance: many
j_gene: TRBJ2-7
v_gene: TRBV5-6
CDR3aa: CASSLGIGGEGEQYF
CDR3nt: TGTGCCAGCAGCTTGGGGATAGGGGGAGAAGGCGAGCAGTACTTC

d_gene: NA
abundance: NA
j_gene: TRBJ1-2
v_gene: TRBV20-1
CDR3aa: CSAETSYGYTF
CDR3nt: TGCAGTGCGGAAACTAGCTATGGCTACACCTTC

d_gene: TRBD2
abundance: many
j_gene: TRBJ2-1
v_gene: TRBV18
CDR3aa: CASSPTPPSGDNEQFF
CDR3nt: TGTGCCAGCTCACCGACTCCCCCCAGCGGGGACAATGAGCAGTTCTTC

d_gene: TRBD1
abundance: many
j_gene: TRBJ1-1
v_gene: TRBV24-1
CDR3aa: CATTRSGTGKAFF
CDR3nt: TGTGCCACCACTAGGTCGGGGACAGGGAAGGCTTTCTTT

d_gene: TRBD1
abundance: many
j_gene: TRBJ2-5
v_gene: TRBV29-1
CDR3aa: CSVRGTGKEVETQYF
CDR3nt: TGCAGCGTTAGGGGGACAGGGAAGGAAGTAGAGACCCAGTACTTC

d_gene: NA
abundance: many
j_gene: TRBJ1-1
v_gene: TRBV12-3/TRBV12-4
CDR3aa: CASSQASGTEAFF
CDR3nt: TGTGCCAGCTCCCAGGCATCAGGGACTGAAGCTTTCTTT

d_gene: TRBD2
abundance: many
j_gene: TRBJ2-3
v_gene: TRBV5-1
CDR3aa: CASSEKGLAGGLATQYF
CDR3nt: TGCGCCAGCAGCGAGAAGGGACTAGCGGGGGGCCTGGCCACGCAGTATTTT

d_gene: NA
abundance: few
j_gene: TRBJ1-1
v_gene: TRBV30
CDR3aa: CAWSIRTEAFF
CDR3nt: TGTGCCTGGAGTATAAGGACTGAAGCTTTCTTT

d_gene: TRBD1
abundance: many
j_gene: TRBJ2-1
v_gene: TRBV15
CDR3aa: CATSRLQGATNEQFF
CDR3nt: TGTGCCACCAGCAGACTACAGGGGGCTACGAATGAGCAGTTCTTC

d_gene: TRBD1
abundance: many
j_gene: TRBJ2-1
v_gene: TRBV5-5
CDR3aa: CASTLRDRVSNEQFF
CDR3nt: TGTGCCAGCACCCTCCGGGACAGGGTATCCAATGAGCAGTTCTTC

d_gene: TRBD2
abundance: many
j_gene: TRBJ2-1
v_gene: TRBV5-1
CDR3aa: CASSLVRSSGRGSYNEQFF
CDR3nt: TGCGCCAGCAGCTTGGTAAGGAGTAGCGGGAGGGGTTCCTACAATGAGCAGTTCTTC